This TCR beta chain was recorded in a study of T-cell reconstitution after alpha-beta-depleted transplantation in children. The TCRbeta library was prepared with unique molecular identifiers. One entry per CDR3 protein results from TCRdb running MiXCR on the PCR reads. Of about 580,000 distinct CDR3 sequences in the sample, roughly 23% were seen once. J was trimmed by 1 base and V by 6 bases; bases with no gene match: 5. The CDR3 totals 14 residues. Germline values: CDR1 DFQATT, CDR2 SNEGSKA (reference sequence). The source material was PBMCs, mostly from graft donor cells, sampled 360 days after TCRalphabeta/CD19-depleted stem cell transplant. This chain joins TRBV20-1 and TRBJ2-3; 9 positions match TRBD1. The source of this sequence is a boy younger than two who had a stem cell transplant for acute myeloid leukemia, so the T cells may come from the graft donor. Here the CDR3 reads CSAPTGGGTDTQYF. CDR3 coding DNA: TGCAGTGCACCCACAGGGGGCGGCACAGATACGCAGTATTTT.